This T cell receptor (beta chain) was sequenced during a study of Ad26.COV2.S vaccination and SARS-CoV-2 variants. Across the whole study: A participant enrolled in the COV1001 Ad26.COV2.S trial arm provided the sample.

Regarding the study as a whole: Analyses that measured TCR breadth and depth may have underestimated total T cell responses.

Generated by immunoSEQ multiplex PCR, the TCRdb table keeps only in-frame clones and is missing some. The data contain some 460,000 clones, about nine tenths of them singletons. About this clone itself: Its antigen is not known.

Treatment meaning: some 20 received Ad26.COV2.S at low or high dose, single or two shots; several received placebo; per-sample allocation not given. Sampling took place 63 days after the first vaccine or placebo injection. Unmatched junction bases numbered 2, after V lost 2 bases and J lost 2 bases. Germline V lookup: CDR1 PRHDT, CDR2 FYEKMQ (reference sequence). This CDR3 region has 15 residues. The clonotype comes from a person aged 18-60 years who received the Ad26.COV2.S COVID-19 vaccine or a placebo. This chain uses TRBV13 with TRBJ1-3, with 8 bases that match TRBD1. The sample was peripheral blood, taken in a trial of Ad26.COV2.S vaccine versus placebo. The CDR3 reads CASSLQGAPGNTIYF. For the CDR3, the DNA is TGTGCCAGCAGCTTACAGGGGGCTCCTGGAAACACCATATATTTT.